Included here is one T cell receptor beta chain sequence, with context. Its antigen is not known. Within the sample, other DNA sequences also encode this same CDR3. Positive CCR7 selection of CD45RO-negative cells yielded the naive CD8 cells, and terminally differentiated effector memory CD45RA+ cells were excluded. The germline gives CDR1 SEHNR, CDR2 FQNEAQ (reference sequence). The CDR3 covers 12 residues. V was cut by 4 bases and J by 1 base, with 5 bases left in between. Profiled with immunoSEQ multiplex PCR; TCRdb holds only in-frame clones, not every one. Of fewer than 800,000 clones listed, about 91% are singletons. The sample originates from a study of shared clonotypes between healthy human individuals. Study results and limitations: Sharing across several donors was seen in 4.5% to 6.5% of naive CD4 clonotypes.

The chain links TRBV7-9 to TRBJ2-7; D unclear. The material sequenced was naive CD8+ T cells sorted from blood. The sequence derives from a man aged 25-40 years in good health. Here the CDR3 reads CASSWGSYEQYF. DNA of the CDR3: TGTGCCAGCAGCTGGGGATCCTACGAGCAGTACTTC. Using reference TRBV7-9 and TRBJ2-7 for the parts outside the CDR3, the full variable domain is DTGVSQNPRHKITKRGQNVTFRCDPISEHNRLYWYRQTLGQGPEFLTYFQNEAQLEKSRLLSDRFSAERPKGSFSTLEIQRTEQGDSAMYLCASSWGSYEQYFGPGTRLTVT.